This T cell receptor beta chain was captured in a study of PD-1 blockade in classical Hodgkin lymphoma (dated by TCRdb to the early 2020s). In the study overall: Nivolumab dosing was 3 mg/kg intravenously every 2 weeks, continuing until either disease progression or unacceptable toxicity. The study used CyTOF and TCR beta sequencing to define a peripheral blood immune signature of response to PD-1 blockade in classical Hodgkin lymphoma.

On the study overall, not on this receptor specifically: Baseline diversity similar to that of newly diagnosed patients was observed in trial patients achieving complete response, whereas significantly lower diversity was observed in partial responders and progressors. By C4D1, a significant rise was seen in CD4+ TCR diversity but not in CD8+ TCR diversity (p=0.0027 vs p=0.16), and the rise was most apparent among complete responders (p=0.02). The study covered only a single clinical trial cohort, and the causes of the repertoire differences, possibly disease activity or prior therapy, were still not defined. Lower diversity was observed in patients in whom nivolumab was started less than 1 year after ASCT, and these patients were excluded from later analyses so that confounding by immune reconstitution would be avoided. Baseline TCR diversity was reported to be lower in newly diagnosed patients than in healthy donors, and even lower in relapsed/refractory patients.

Trimming costs V 5 bases and J 9 bases, and their ends lie 19 bases apart. The CDR3 runs 14 residues from the cysteine to the phenylalanine. The read is trimmed to its CDR3 DNA, 42 bases read in frame from base 1. As encoded in the germline V gene, CDR1 is MNHEY while CDR2 is SVGAGI. Comment on this clone: There is no known antigen for this receptor. Base quality data are lacking; no much larger clone is found one base away.

The Qiagen DNeasy kit was used to extract genomic DNA from unsorted PBMCs and from the negatively selected CD4+ and CD8+ fractions. Amplification of TCR beta CDR3 regions was done by immunoSEQ multiplex PCR with primers that anneal to V and J segments. A synthetic immune receptor repertoire was used to minimize amplification bias, and any residual bias was removed computationally once sequencing was done. From the authors' description of their analysis: Custom Python scripts were used to quantify repertoire diversity as the Shannon entropy index. Unsorted, CD4+ and CD8+ repertoires were analyzed separately, except for combined analyses in which CD4+ and CD8+ sequences were merged in silico. Clonal expansion was defined as at least a 2-fold frequency increase after treatment relative to C1D1, with a pseudocount of 0.5 for undetected baseline clones. Clones with 0 or 1 copy at C1D1 were classified as singleton clones, and clones with 2 or more copies were classified as non-singleton clones. Clones expanded in unsorted samples were labelled as CD4+, CD8+ or unknown by matching protein sequences in sorted samples from the same patient. Wilcoxon tests on paired samples were used to test diversity changes from C1D1 to C4D1. In its TCRdb copy, this immuneACCESS table keeps in-frame sequences only and misses some clones. Where compared with another copy, unresolved V genes explain less than half of these, and the others have no known cause. V, J and clone size are those of that table, while D and trimming were read from the DNA. Counted in this sample were under 45,000 clones; around 75% of them appeared once. The ten most abundant clones make up around 22% of the sample.

The time point label for this specimen denotes: cycle 1 day 1 (C1D1), immediately before nivolumab initiation. Every trial patient had relapsed after autologous stem cell transplantation, and cohorts A, B and C differed in prior brentuximab vedotin exposure. The trial cohort included 45 to 65 patients with relapsed/refractory classical Hodgkin lymphoma, and each patient had a best overall response of complete response, partial response or progressive disease. Single-agent nivolumab was administered to trial patients in the multi-cohort phase II CheckMate 205 trial. An independent review committee assessed best overall response using the 2007 International Working Group response criteria. Trial PBMCs were collected just before the start of nivolumab (C1D1) and during therapy at cycle 2 day 1 and cycle 4 day 1. After peripheral blood was drawn into 8 mL Vacutainer Cell Preparation Tubes, PBMCs were isolated by centrifugation and then cryopreserved.

The material sequenced was peripheral blood mononuclear cells (PBMCs), taken at baseline. The receptor comes from a human donor with classical Hodgkin lymphoma. The chain joins TRBV6-5 to TRBJ2-5; the D gene could be either TRBD1 or TRBD2, each agreeing at 5 bases. The base sequence is TGTGCCAGCAGTAACCCGGGACCCTCGGCTGCCCAGTACTTC. This sequence encodes CASSNPGPSAAQYF.